These 3 T cell receptor beta chains originate from one sample sequenced in a study of response to subunit inactivated influenza vaccine. TCRdb used MiXCR to reprocess the RT-PCR reads, holding one entry per CDR3 protein. The repertoire has some 480,000 distinct CDR3 sequences, approximately 11% of them found once; the top ten carry approximately 12%. The sample in question was PBMCs from blood, obtained roughly 47 days after vaccination. All receptors come from a middle-aged man who received an inactivated influenza vaccine.

This clonotype was picked up a small number of times. The chain is built from TRBV4-3 and TRBJ2-7; 10 bases align to TRBD2. The junction had 7 bases not matched to a gene; V was cut back by 0 bases and J by 5 bases. CDR1 LGHNA and CDR2 YSLEER come from the germline V gene. CDR3 length: 16 amino acids. The CDR3 DNA is TGCGCCAGCAGCCAAGAATTCGGGCTAGCGGGAGACGAGCAGTACTTC. Translating it yields CASSQEFGLAGDEQYF.

The rearrangement joins TRBV20-1 to TRBJ2-3; 10 bases are shared with TRBD2. CDR1 and CDR2 (germline): DFQATT, SNEGSKA (reference sequence). The CDR3 runs 13 residues. V lost 6 bases and J lost 6; bases outside the gene matches: 6. CDR3 sequence: CSASLAGADTQYF. The CDR3 DNA reads as TGCAGTGCCAGTCTAGCGGGGGCCGATACGCAGTATTTT.

This clonotype was detected a few times. V usage is TRBV7-9 and J usage is TRBJ2-3; D is unclear. CDR1 is SEHNR and CDR2 is FQNEAQ in the germline V gene (reference sequence). V lost 8 bases to trimming and J lost 4 bases, with 7 bases between them. The CDR3 runs to 11 residues. CDR3 DNA: TGTGCCAGCGTTGATGCAGATACGCAGTATTTT. Protein sequence: CASVDADTQYF.